The 3 T cell receptor beta chains given below trace back to one sample, sequenced in a study of cytomegalovirus exposure and HLA in healthy donors. The PCR contained 60 Vbeta and 13 Jbeta primers. The repertoire was sequenced with immunoSEQ multiplex PCR; TCRdb's copy has only in-frame clones and lacks some. Of some 140,000 clones listed, 65% to 80% are singletons. Sequences were obtained from PBMCs. The receptors originated from a male donor in good health and CMV-seropositive.

The table lists this clone with a few counts. The chain links TRBV6-5 to TRBJ2-5; TRBD1 aligns across 7 bases. There are 14 residues in the CDR3. CDR1 is MNHEY and CDR2 is SVGAGI in the germline V gene. The V and J ends lost 8 bases and 4 bases, in that order; junction bases with no gene match: 10. CDR3 loop: CASGLQGPRETQYF. CDR3 DNA: TGTGCCAGCGGGTTACAGGGGCCCAGAGAGACCCAGTACTTC.

The count of this clone is one. The V gene is TRBV5-4, the J gene TRBJ1-1; D unclear. The CDR3 totals 14 residues. Trimming took 3 bases from V and 5 from J, leaving 14 bases between them. Germline CDR1 reads SGHNT; CDR2 reads YYREEE (reference sequence). The CDR3, as DNA: TGTGCCAGCAGCTCAGGATTCGTAAAGACTGAAGCTTTCTTT. Translating gives CASSSGFVKTEAFF.

J is TRBJ2-1 and V is TRBV7-2; tentative D call: TRBD1 (5 bases). Germline V gene lookup returns CDR1 SGHTA and CDR2 FQGNSA. V was shortened by 3 bases and J by 2 bases, with 11 bases between the two germline ends. The CDR3 has 15 residues. The CDR3 sequence is CASSLDTLPYNEQFF. In DNA form, the CDR3 reads TGTGCCAGCAGCTTGGACACACTACCCTACAATGAGCAGTTCTTC.